This T cell receptor (beta chain) came from a study of T cells after yellow fever vaccination. Trimming at V came to 8 bases and at J to 2 bases, leaving 5 bases not matched to a gene. Germline CDR1 reads GTSNPN; CDR2 reads SVGIG (reference sequence). This CDR3 contains 13 residues. Synthesis of TCR cDNA relied on 5'RACE template switching, which attached a universal primer site and UMIs. One entry per CDR3 protein results from TCRdb running MiXCR on the 5' RACE reads. The table records under 300,000 distinct CDR3 sequences, roughly 6.8% of them present only once. The table lists this clonotype with a few counts.

This receptor was identified in a man aged 25-40 years who received the YFV17D yellow fever vaccine. The chain is built from TRBV30 and TRBJ2-3, with 9 bases matching TRBD1. The sequences come from CD4+ T cells sorted from PBMCs, collected on the day of the yellow fever booster vaccination. In DNA, the CDR3 is TGTGCCGGGGACAGGGCAAACACAGATACGCAGTATTTT. It yields the protein CAGDRANTDTQYF. Supplemented by reference TRBV30 and TRBJ2-3, the full variable domain reads SQTIHQWPATLVQPVGSPLSLECTVEGTSNPNLYWYRQAAGRGLQLLFYSVGIGQISSEVPQNLSASRPQDRQFILSSKKLLLSDSGFYLCAGDRANTDTQYFGPGTRLTVL.